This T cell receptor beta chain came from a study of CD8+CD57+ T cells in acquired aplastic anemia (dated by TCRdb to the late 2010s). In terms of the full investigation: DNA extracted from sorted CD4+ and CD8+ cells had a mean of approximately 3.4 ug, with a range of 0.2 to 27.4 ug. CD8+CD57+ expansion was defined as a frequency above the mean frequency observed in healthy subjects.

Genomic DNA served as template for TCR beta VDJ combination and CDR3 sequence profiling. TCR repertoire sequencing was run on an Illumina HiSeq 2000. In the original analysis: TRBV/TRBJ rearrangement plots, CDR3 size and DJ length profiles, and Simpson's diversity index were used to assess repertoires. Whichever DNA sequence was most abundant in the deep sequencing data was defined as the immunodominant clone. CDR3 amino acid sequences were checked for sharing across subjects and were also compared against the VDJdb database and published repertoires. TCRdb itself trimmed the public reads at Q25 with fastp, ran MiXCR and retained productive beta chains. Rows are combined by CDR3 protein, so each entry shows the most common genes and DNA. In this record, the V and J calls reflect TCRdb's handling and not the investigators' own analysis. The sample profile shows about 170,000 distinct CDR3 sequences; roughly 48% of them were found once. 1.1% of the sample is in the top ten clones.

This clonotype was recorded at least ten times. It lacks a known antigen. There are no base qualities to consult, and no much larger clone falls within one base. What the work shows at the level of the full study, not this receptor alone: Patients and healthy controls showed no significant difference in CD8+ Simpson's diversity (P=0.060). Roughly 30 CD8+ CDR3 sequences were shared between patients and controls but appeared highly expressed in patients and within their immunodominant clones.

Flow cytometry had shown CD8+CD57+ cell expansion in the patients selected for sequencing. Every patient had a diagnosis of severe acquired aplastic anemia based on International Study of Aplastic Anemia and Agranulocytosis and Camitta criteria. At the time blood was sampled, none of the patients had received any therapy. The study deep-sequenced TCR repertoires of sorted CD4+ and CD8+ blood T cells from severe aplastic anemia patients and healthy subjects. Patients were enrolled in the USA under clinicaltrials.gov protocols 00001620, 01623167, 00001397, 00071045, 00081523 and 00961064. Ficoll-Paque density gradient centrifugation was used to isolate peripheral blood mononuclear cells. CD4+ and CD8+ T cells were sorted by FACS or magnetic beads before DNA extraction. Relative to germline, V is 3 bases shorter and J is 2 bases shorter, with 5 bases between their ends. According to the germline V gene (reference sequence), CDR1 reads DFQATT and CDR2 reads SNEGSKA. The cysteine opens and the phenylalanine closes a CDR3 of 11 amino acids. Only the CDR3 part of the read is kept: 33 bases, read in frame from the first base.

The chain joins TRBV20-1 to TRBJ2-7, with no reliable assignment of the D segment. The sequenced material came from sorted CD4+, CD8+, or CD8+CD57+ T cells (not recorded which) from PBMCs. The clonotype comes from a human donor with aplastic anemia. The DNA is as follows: TGCAGTGCTAGTGGGGCCTACGAGCAGTACTTC. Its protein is CSASGAYEQYF.